This TCR beta chain was obtained from a study of resident and recirculating memory T cells in vitiligo. Study-level background: Samples were epidermis from two lesional and two nonlesional sites, plus PBMCs. Overall study findings and caveats: Different lesions suggested infiltration by different T cell clones.

The data were produced by immunoSEQ multiplex PCR, yet TCRdb's version contains in-frame clones alone and is incomplete. This sample carries 70,000 to 75,000 clones, just over 90% of them seen once, and the ten largest clones take over 4%. Patients had received no treatment within the previous three months. Germline values: CDR1 KGHSH, CDR2 LQKENI. The CDR3 length is 17 residues. Trimming cost V 3 bases and J 4 bases; bases outside gene matches: 12. Regarding this clone: The antigen is unknown.

The chain recombines TRBV18 with TRBJ2-3; 8 nucleotides match TRBD2. The sequenced sample was blood. This TCR derives from a male donor with vitiligo. CDR3 amino acids: CASSPELTSVGPDTQYF. The CDR3 DNA sequence: TGTGCCAGCTCACCGGAGTTGACTAGCGTGGGTCCAGATACGCAGTATTTT. The full variable domain, with the rest looked up from reference TRBV18 and TRBJ2-3, is NAGVMQNPRHLVRRRGQEARLRCSPMKGHSHVYWYRQLPEEGLKFMVYLQKENIIDESGMPKERFSAEFPKEGPSILRIQQVVRGDSAAYFCASSPELTSVGPDTQYFGPGTRLTVL.